This T cell receptor beta chain was identified during a study of T-cell reconstitution after alpha-beta-depleted transplantation in children. Construction of the TCRbeta library involved unique molecular identifiers. TCRdb re-analysed the PCR reads in MiXCR, keeping a single row per CDR3 protein. The profile covers about 830,000 distinct CDR3 sequences, with roughly 15% appearing a single time and approximately 5% taken by the ten largest. This clonotype was found many times. The length of the CDR3 is 13 residues. The material was PBMCs, mostly from graft donor cells, obtained 360 days after TCRalphabeta/CD19-depleted stem cell transplant. The sequence came from a male patient between 5 and 17 years old who had a stem cell transplant for acute lymphoblastic leukemia, so the T cells may come from the graft donor. The chain uses TRBV21-1 and TRBJ2-5; the DNA was not used to check the table's D call, TRBD1. TRBV21-1 is designated a pseudogene. The CDR3 region is CASSFPREETQYF. The CDR3 DNA follows: TGTGCCAGCAGCTTTCCCCGGGAAGAGACCCAGTACTTC.